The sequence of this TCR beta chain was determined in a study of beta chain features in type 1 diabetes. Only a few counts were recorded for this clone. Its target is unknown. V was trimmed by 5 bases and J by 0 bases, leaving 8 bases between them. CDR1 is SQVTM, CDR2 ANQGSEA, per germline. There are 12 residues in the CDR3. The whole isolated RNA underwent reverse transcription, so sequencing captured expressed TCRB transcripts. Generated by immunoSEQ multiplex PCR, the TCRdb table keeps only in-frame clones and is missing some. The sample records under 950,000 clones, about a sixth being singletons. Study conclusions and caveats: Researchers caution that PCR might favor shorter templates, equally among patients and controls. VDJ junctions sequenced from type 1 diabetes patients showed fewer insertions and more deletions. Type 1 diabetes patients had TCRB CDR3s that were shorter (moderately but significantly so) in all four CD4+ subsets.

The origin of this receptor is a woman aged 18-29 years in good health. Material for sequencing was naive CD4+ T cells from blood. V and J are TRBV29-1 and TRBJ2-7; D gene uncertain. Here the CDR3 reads CSVFGSSYEQYF. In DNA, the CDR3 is TGCAGCGTTTTCGGCAGCTCCTACGAGCAGTACTTC.